This TCR beta chain was recovered during a study of cytomegalovirus exposure and HLA in healthy donors. Of note for this clone: Antigen unknown.

General study findings and limits: HLA restriction was apparent for most CMV-associated TCR beta chains in a later analysis.

Amplification used 60 Vbeta primers and 13 Jbeta primers. Libraries were prepared by immunoSEQ multiplex PCR; TCRdb keeps only in-frame clonotypes and omits some of them. The data hold about 94,000 clones, with roughly three quarters observed a single time. From germline, CDR1 is SGHTA and CDR2 FQGNSA. The CDR3 has 14 amino acids. The V end was cut by 5 bases, the J end by 6 bases, with 16 bases between. The clonotype comes from a woman aged 40 to 55 in good health and CMV-seronegative. The genes are TRBV7-2 and TRBJ1-2; D is perhaps TRBD1 (6 bases). The specimen sequenced was PBMCs. CDR3 region: CASSRAGTPDGYTF. CDR3 DNA: TGTGCCAGCAGCCGCGCCGGGACACCGGATGGCTACACCTTC.